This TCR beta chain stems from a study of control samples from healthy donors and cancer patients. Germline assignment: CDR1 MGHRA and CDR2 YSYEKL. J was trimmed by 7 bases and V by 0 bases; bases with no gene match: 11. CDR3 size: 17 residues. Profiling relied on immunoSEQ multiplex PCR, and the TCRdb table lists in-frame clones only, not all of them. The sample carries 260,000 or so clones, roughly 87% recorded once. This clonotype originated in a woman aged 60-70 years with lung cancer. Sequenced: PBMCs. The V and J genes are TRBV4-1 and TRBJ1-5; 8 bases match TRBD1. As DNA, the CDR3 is TGCGCCAGCAGCCAAGATTTCGGGTGGGCAGGGGGCCAGCCCCAGCATTTT. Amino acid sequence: CASSQDFGWAGGQPQHF.